Below are 3 T cell receptor beta chains sequenced from a single sample in a study of post-analysis software for immune sequencing data. Presence of unique molecular identifiers characterized the TCR beta cDNA libraries. Each CDR3 protein is one row after TCRdb ran MiXCR on the PCR reads. The repertoire has 740,000 or so distinct CDR3 sequences, approximately 50% of them found once; the top ten carry approximately 4.2%. Overall study results and limits: Higher frequency in patients than in controls was seen for about five TRBV segments, with TRBV5-6, TRBV5-1 and TRBV20-1 among them.

No antigen has been identified for these receptors. Source material: blood. These receptors were collected from a girl between 5 and 17 years old with multiple sclerosis.

The table lists this clonotype with a few counts. The rearrangement joins TRBV7-2 to TRBJ1-2, with D perhaps matching TRBD1 (5 bases). Germline values: CDR1 SGHTA, CDR2 FQGNSA. Trimming removed 5 bases at V and 4 bases at J, with 17 bases between. This CDR3 has 15 amino acids. CDR3 nucleotide sequence: TGTGCCAGCAGCCTTAAGGGGCAGGCGCTCTATGGCTACACCTTC. Residues: CASSLKGQALYGYTF.

Only a few counts were recorded for this clonotype. This rearrangement joins TRBV5-1 to TRBJ1-2; 7 bases agree with TRBD1. CDR3 length equals 14 residues. The junction had 6 bases not matched to a gene; V was cut back by 5 bases and J by 2 bases. Looked up from germline, CDR1 is SGHRS and CDR2 is YFSETQ. The DNA for the CDR3 is TGCGCCAGCAGGGCCCCGGGACAGAACTATGGCTACACCTTC. It is translated as CASRAPGQNYGYTF.

The chain employs TRBV29-1 and TRBJ2-1; TRBD2 agrees at 12 bases. The germline gives CDR1 SQVTM, CDR2 ANQGSEA. With 0 bases clipped from V and 0 bases from J, the junction kept 18 bases outside the gene matches. CDR3 length: 22 amino acids. The CDR3 sequence: CSVEDPGRASGRVRGSYNEQFF. The CDR3 bases are TGCAGCGTTGAAGATCCAGGTCGGGCTAGCGGGAGGGTCCGGGGCTCCTACAATGAGCAGTTCTTC.